The 25 T cell receptor beta chains below all came from one sample that was sequenced in a study of blood T cells in healthy people across ages. Using a J-beta primer mix together with a sample-barcoded 5' primer, a second PCR was run for about 6 to 12 cycles. In TCRdb, the 5' RACE reads were re-called with MiXCR into one record per CDR3 protein. The sample shows 1.5 million to 2 million distinct CDR3 sequences, approximately 39% of them seen only once. Sequenced sample: blood. These receptor sequences come from a human donor in good health.

The CDR3 DNA sequence: TGTGCCAGCATCCCCCGACAGGGAATTTTTTCCTACAATGAGCAGTTCTTC. Protein sequence: CASIPRQGIFSYNEQFF. V and J are TRBV12-3 or TRBV12-4 and TRBJ2-1, with 7 bases fitting TRBD1. The CDR3 contains 17 residues. V dropped 7 bases and J dropped 1; count of bases not matched to a gene: 13.

This clonotype was found a few times. The chain has TRBV5-5 and TRBJ2-7; D is perhaps TRBD1 (7 bases). The CDR3 runs 15 residues. Deletions cut 0 bases from V and 3 bases from J, with 13 bases between. In germline, CDR1 is SGHKS, CDR2 YYEKEE (reference sequence). CDR3: CASSLEAGGGYEQYF. The CDR3 DNA follows: TGTGCCAGCAGCTTGGAGGCAGGGGGAGGCTACGAGCAGTACTTC.

Comment on this clonotype: One end of the junction does not line up with germline, which may come from a read error. The chain is built from TRBV7-2 and TRBJ2-1; 10 bases are a match to TRBD2. CDR1 is SGHTA and CDR2 is FQGNSA in the germline V gene. The CDR3 covers 15 residues. CDR3 sequence reads: CASSLRLAGYNERYF. The DNA of the CDR3 is TGTGCCAGCAGCCTCCGACTAGCGGGCTACAATGAGCGGTACTTC. Based on the CDR3 plus reference TRBV7-2 and TRBJ2-1, the full variable domain is GAGVSQSPSNKVTEKGKDVELRCDPISGHTALYWYRQSLGQGLEFLIYFQGNSAPDKSGLPSDRFSAERTGGSVSTLTIQRTQQEDSAVYLCASSLRLAGYNERYFGPGTRLTVL.

This clonotype was observed a handful of times. The gene calls are TRBV5-1 and TRBJ2-1; D may match TRBD1 or TRBD2 (6 bases each). The germline V gene has CDR1 SGHRS and CDR2 YFSETQ. The V end was cut by 2 bases, the J end by 10 bases, with 19 bases between. This CDR3 region has 15 residues. The DNA for the CDR3 is TGCGCCAGCAGCTTTATGGCCGGGGGCCGGGGGGAGCAGTTCTTC. Its protein is CASSFMAGGRGEQFF.

The chain joins TRBV7-2 to TRBJ1-2; D might be TRBD1 (6 bases). Germline V lookup: CDR1 SGHTA, CDR2 FQGNSA. The CDR3 spans 14 residues. V was shortened by 4 bases and J by 8 bases, with 17 bases between the two germline ends. CDR3 loop: CASSSTFQGNGYTF. CDR3 nucleotides: TGTGCCAGCAGCTCGACGTTTCAGGGGAACGGCTACACCTTC. The full variable domain, rest sourced from reference TRBV7-2 and TRBJ1-2, is GAGVSQSPSNKVTEKGKDVELRCDPISGHTALYWYRQSLGQGLEFLIYFQGNSAPDKSGLPSDRFSAERTGGSVSTLTIQRTQQEDSAVYLCASSSTFQGNGYTFGSGTRLTVV.

The chain couples TRBV20-1 to TRBJ2-1; D is unresolved. This CDR3 is built from 11 residues. Trimming cost V 5 bases and J 10 bases, with 12 bases left between them. Germline values: CDR1 DFQATT, CDR2 SNEGSKA (reference sequence). The chain's CDR3 is CSAPSEREQFF. CDR3 sequence (DNA): TGCAGTGCTCCTTCTGAGAGAGAGCAGTTCTTC.

This sequence joins TRBV29-1 and TRBJ1-2; D not certain. CDR3 length: 12 amino acids. V dropped 4 bases and J dropped 2 bases, with 8 bases sitting between them. In germline, CDR1 is SQVTM, CDR2 ANQGSEA. In nucleotides, the CDR3 is TGCAGCGTTGTGGGAAAGAACTATGGCTACACCTTC. Protein: CSVVGKNYGYTF.

This clonotype showed up just once. The chain recombines TRBV27 with TRBJ1-5, with 10 bases lining up with TRBD1. V gave up 9 bases and J gave up 7 bases; unmatched junction bases: 9. The CDR3 runs 14 residues. The germline CDR1 and CDR2 sequences are MNHEY and SMNVEV (reference sequence). In DNA form, the CDR3 reads TGTGCCAGTAAGACAGGGGGCGGAGGACAGCCCCAGCATTTT. This sequence encodes CASKTGGGGQPQHF.

The chain joins TRBV11-3 to TRBJ2-7, with TRBD1 identical over 7 bases. The CDR3 is 13 amino acids. V lost 8 bases, J lost 2 bases, and 6 bases stayed unmatched. Germline-derived CDR1 and CDR2 are SGHNT and YENEEA. The CDR3 protein is CASGYRGAYEQYF. The CDR3 DNA sequence: TGTGCCAGCGGATACAGGGGCGCCTACGAGCAGTACTTC.

The V gene is TRBV29-1, the J gene TRBJ1-2; D remains unclear. V shed 6 bases and J shed 6 bases, with 17 bases lying between them. CDR1 and CDR2 (germline): SQVTM, ANQGSEA. This CDR3 spans 13 amino acids. Written as DNA, the CDR3 is TGCAGCGTGACGGTTGCGGCCGGCGATGGCTACACCTTC. It codes for CSVTVAAGDGYTF.

This clonotype was seen only a few times. V usage is TRBV14 and J usage is TRBJ1-2, with 7 bases aligning to TRBD1. CDR3 length: 17 amino acids. V was pared by 4 bases and J by 5 bases, with 16 bases of the junction left unmatched. CDR1 and CDR2 from the germline V gene are SGHDN and FVKESK. The CDR3 spells CASSRFAGTDLLYGYTF. For the CDR3, the DNA is TGTGCCAGCAGCCGGTTTGCTGGGACAGATCTTCTATATGGCTACACCTTC.

The chain joins TRBV27 to TRBJ2-7; TRBD1 agrees at 8 bases. V trimming: 4 bases; J trimming: 0 bases; junction bases outside the gene matches: 8. Germline CDR1 is MNHEY and CDR2 is SMNVEV (reference sequence). The CDR3 has 16 residues. CDR3 bases: TGTGCCAGCAGTTCCTCGACAGGGGCCCTCTCCTACGAGCAGTACTTC. It encodes CASSSSTGALSYEQYF.

The chain combines TRBV6-2 or TRBV6-3 with TRBJ2-5; the D gene could be TRBD1 or TRBD2 (6 bases each). Germline V gene data show CDR1 as MNHEY and CDR2 as SVGEGT. Trimming took off 8 bases at V and 2 bases at J, with 15 bases between the two ends. The CDR3 has 14 amino acids. Here the CDR3 DNA reads TGTGCCAGCCGAACGCCGGGGGCACAAGAGACCCAGTACTTC. It codes for CASRTPGAQETQYF.

This clonotype was seen more than once but under ten times. The chain employs TRBV7-9 and TRBJ2-7; 10 bases align to TRBD1. The CDR3 runs 17 residues. V trimming: 4 bases; J trimming: 2 bases; junction bases outside the gene matches: 11. Germline V gives CDR1 SEHNR, CDR2 FQNEAQ (reference sequence). CDR3 nucleotides: TGTGCCAGCAGCTCAGGGGACAGGGGAAAACTAACCTACGAGCAGTACTTC. As protein: CASSSGDRGKLTYEQYF.

The V call is TRBV20-1, the J call TRBJ2-2, with a possible D match to TRBD1 (5 bases). This CDR3 contains 15 residues. CDR1 and CDR2 (germline): DFQATT, SNEGSKA (reference sequence). V lost 3 bases to trimming and J lost 0 bases, with 11 bases between them. This CDR3 reads CSARKGLANTGELFF. The DNA for the CDR3 is TGCAGTGCTAGGAAGGGGCTAGCGAACACCGGGGAGCTGTTTTTT.

This chain connects TRBV6-2 or TRBV6-3 to TRBJ2-1; maybe TRBD2 (6 bases). V was cut by 8 bases and J by 7 bases, with 15 bases left in between. This CDR3 region has 13 residues. Germline lookup yields CDR1 MNHEY and CDR2 SVGEGT. The CDR3 DNA reads TGTGCCAGCCGCAGTAGCGGAGGGAATGAGCAGTTCTTC. Encoded protein: CASRSSGGNEQFF.

This clonotype showed up just a few times. CDR3 sequence reads: CASSVASGGYGYTF. CDR3 bases: TGTGCCAGCAGCGTAGCGTCAGGGGGTTATGGCTACACCTTC. The chain links TRBV9 to TRBJ1-2, with TRBD1 identical over 7 bases. The CDR3 is 14 residues long. Germline CDR1 is SGDLS and CDR2 is YYNGEE. Trimming at V came to 0 bases and at J to 5 bases, leaving 4 bases not matched to a gene.

This clonotype was counted only a few times. The V gene is TRBV7-2, the J gene TRBJ2-3; perhaps TRBD2 as D (6 bases). Trimming removed 1 base at V and 5 bases at J, with 13 bases between. The CDR3 runs to 15 residues. From germline, CDR1 is SGHTA and CDR2 FQGNSA. DNA of the CDR3: TGTGCCAGCAGCTTAGTGCAAGCGGGCAGAGATACGCAGTATTTT. Its protein is CASSLVQAGRDTQYF.

This clonotype was counted a few times. The chain combines TRBV24-1 with TRBJ2-1; D may be TRBD1 (6 bases). Trimming shortened V by 3 bases and J by 10 bases, and 24 bases separated the two germline ends. The CDR3 is 17 amino acids. Looked up from germline, CDR1 is KGHDR and CDR2 is SFDVKD. The CDR3 loop is CATSDPRGDTVSGEQFF. CDR3 sequence (DNA): TGTGCCACCAGTGATCCCAGGGGAGATACGGTTTCAGGCGAGCAGTTCTTC.

The CDR3 sequence: CASLNSGPEDIQYF. The CDR3 DNA is TGTGCCAGCCTTAATAGCGGGCCGGAAGACATTCAGTACTTC. V usage is TRBV6-6 and J usage is TRBJ2-4; TRBD2 matches 7 bases. V was pared by 8 bases and J by 8 bases, with 12 bases of the junction left unmatched. The CDR3 length is 14 residues. Germline CDR1 MNHNY, CDR2 SVGAGI (reference sequence).

The chain employs TRBV20-1 and TRBJ2-7, with 7 bases matching TRBD2. TRBJ2-5 explains the end of the DNA better; the J call may be wrong. Per the germline V gene, CDR1 is DFQATT and CDR2 is SNEGSKA (reference sequence). The CDR3 runs to 15 residues. The CDR3 DNA is TGCAGTGCTAGAAGGGCTAGCGGATATCGAGAGACCCAGTACTTC. Its translation: CSARRASGYRETQYF.

The rearrangement uses TRBV29-1 and TRBJ2-4; D possibly uses TRBD1 or TRBD2 (5 bases each). The assigned J gene may be wrong: the sequence end matches TRBJ2-7 better. The CDR3 sequence is 13 residues long. Germline V gene sequence: CDR1 SQVTM, CDR2 ANQGSEA. The CDR3 nucleotides are TGCAGCGTTCGGGAAGGGACCACCTACGAGCAGTACTTC. The encoded protein is CSVREGTTYEQYF.

The rearrangement joins TRBV3-1 to TRBJ2-5, with D unresolved. The J call may not be correct, given that the DNA end is closer to TRBJ2-7. The CDR3 is 14 residues long. Germline assignment: CDR1 LGHDT and CDR2 YNNKEL (reference sequence). The CDR3 loop is CASSYSTRTYEQYF. The DNA for the CDR3 is TGTGCCAGCAGTTACTCGACCAGAACCTACGAGCAGTACTTC.

This rearrangement joins TRBV12-3 or TRBV12-4 to TRBJ2-5; 11 bases are shared with TRBD2. This CDR3 has 15 amino acids. J gave up 4 bases and V 3 bases, and 4 bases lay outside the gene matches. CDR3 DNA sequence: TGTGCCAGCAGTTTGTCTAGCGGGGGGCCAGAGACCCAGTACTTC. It yields the protein CASSLSSGGPETQYF.

The chain couples TRBV7-6 to TRBJ1-1; no definite D call. Germline values: CDR1 SGHVS, CDR2 FNYEAQ. CDR3 length: 15 residues. The V gene lost 6 bases and the J gene lost 0 bases, with 14 bases spanning the gap. The CDR3 DNA reads as TGTGCCAGCAGTGGAGGAAGGACCATGAACACTGAAGCTTTCTTT. It is translated as CASSGGRTMNTEAFF.